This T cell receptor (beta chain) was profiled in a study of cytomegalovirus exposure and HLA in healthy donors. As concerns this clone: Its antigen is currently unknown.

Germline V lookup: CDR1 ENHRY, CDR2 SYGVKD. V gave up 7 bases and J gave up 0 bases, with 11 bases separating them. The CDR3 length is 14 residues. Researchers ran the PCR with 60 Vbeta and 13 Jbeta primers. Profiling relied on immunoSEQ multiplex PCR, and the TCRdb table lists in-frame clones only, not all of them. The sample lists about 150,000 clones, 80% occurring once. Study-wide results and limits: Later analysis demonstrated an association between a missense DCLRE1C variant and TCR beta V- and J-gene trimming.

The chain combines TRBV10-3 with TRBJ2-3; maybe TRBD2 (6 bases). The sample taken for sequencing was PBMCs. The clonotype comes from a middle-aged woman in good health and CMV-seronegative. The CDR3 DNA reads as TGTGCCATCACTCGGGACTTAAGCACAGATACGCAGTATTTT. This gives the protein CAITRDLSTDTQYF.